One and the same sample provided the 28 T cell receptor beta chains below, sequenced in a study of shared T cell receptors in the human thymus. Measured with immunoSEQ multiplex PCR; TCRdb has only the in-frame clones, and not every one. Of around 67,000 clones in the sample, about 96% were seen once. The specimen sequenced was thymocytes. These receptors were taken from a human donor.

The chain joins TRBV6-5 to TRBJ1-2; D gene uncertain. The CDR3 spans 14 residues. From germline, CDR1 is MNHEY and CDR2 SVGAGI. The germline V and J ends were trimmed by 6 bases and 4 bases, with 15 bases remaining between them. The CDR3 sequence is CASRFRGGFYGYTF. The CDR3, as DNA: TGTGCCAGCAGGTTCCGGGGTGGGTTCTATGGCTACACCTTC.

This clone was recorded once. The genes are TRBV19 and TRBJ1-6; D perhaps matches TRBD1 (5 bases). The CDR3 covers 13 residues. CDR1 LNHDA and CDR2 SQIVND come from the germline V gene (reference sequence). The V and J ends lost 3 bases and 13 bases respectively, with 13 bases between them. The CDR3 nucleotides are TGTGCCAGTAGTATGCCGTCTGACAGTCCCCTCCACTTT. It specifies CASSMPSDSPLHF.

The chain links TRBV15 to TRBJ1-6; TRBD1 matches at 8 bases. The length of the CDR3 is 15 residues. Germline V CDR1 and CDR2: LNHNV, YYDKDF (reference sequence). Trimming at V came to 3 bases and at J to 13 bases, leaving 11 bases not matched to a gene. Here the CDR3 DNA reads TGTGCCACCAGCAGGGACAGGGCCCCCTTTGCGCCCCTCCACTTT. Encoded protein: CATSRDRAPFAPLHF.

The CDR3 reads CASSHRPPGTSTDTQYF. Written as DNA, the CDR3 is TGTGCCAGCAGCCACAGACCCCCTGGGACTAGCACAGATACGCAGTATTTT. V usage is TRBV5-5 and J usage is TRBJ2-3, with D possibly TRBD2 on 6 matching bases. V was shortened by 4 bases and J by 0 bases, with 18 bases between the two germline ends. Germline V gene data show CDR1 as SGHKS and CDR2 as YYEKEE (reference sequence). This CDR3 is built from 17 residues.

The chain joins TRBV6-9 to TRBJ1-2; no reliable D call. CDR3 length: 15 residues. Germline CDR1 reads MNHGY; CDR2 reads SVAAGI. With 4 bases removed from V and 0 bases from J, the gap between germline ends came to 12 bases. The DNA of the CDR3 is TGTGCCAGCAGTTTTCTTTCGTTAGCTAACTATGGCTACACCTTC. This translates into CASSFLSLANYGYTF.

V and J are TRBV5-5 and TRBJ1-2; D uncertain. The CDR3 totals 11 residues. Germline V CDR1 and CDR2: SGHKS, YYEKEE (reference sequence). V was trimmed by 0 bases and J by 7 bases, leaving 4 bases between them. The DNA of the CDR3 is TGTGCCAGCAGCTTGGTTGCTGGCTACACCTTC. It translates to CASSLVAGYTF.

The gene calls are TRBV5-5 and TRBJ1-5; no clear D gene. The V end was cut by 1 base, the J end by 0 bases, with 8 bases between. The CDR3 is 15 residues long. In germline, CDR1 is SGHKS, CDR2 YYEKEE (reference sequence). The CDR3 loop is CASSLTDYSNQPQHF. CDR3 DNA: TGTGCCAGCAGCTTGACAGATTATAGCAATCAGCCCCAGCATTTT.

V gene TRBV7-6 combines with J gene TRBJ1-2, with 9 positions matching TRBD1. Germline CDR1 SGHVS, CDR2 FNYEAQ. J lost 2 bases, V lost 5 bases, and 9 bases had no gene match. This CDR3 contains 16 residues. DNA of the CDR3: TGTGCCAGCAGCCATCGGACAGGGGTCAGGAACTATGGCTACACCTTC. Protein product: CASSHRTGVRNYGYTF.

This clone came up once. The chain links TRBV4-1 to TRBJ2-4; 10 nucleotides match TRBD1. The CDR3 is 21 amino acids. Germline CDR1 and CDR2: MGHRA and YSYEKL. J was trimmed by 1 base and V by 0 bases; bases with no gene match: 15. This CDR3 is CASSQERDRGFLYAAKNIQYF. The DNA of the CDR3 is TGCGCCAGCAGCCAAGAAAGGGACAGGGGATTTTTATATGCGGCCAAAAACATTCAGTACTTC.

This clone was found once. The rearrangement uses TRBV5-3 and TRBJ2-7; possibly TRBD1 or TRBD2 for D (5 bases each). TRBV5-3 is an ORF for which the function is uncertain. The CDR3 runs to 15 residues. The V and J ends lost 4 bases and 0 bases respectively, with 14 bases between them. The CDR3 region is CARSGETDGSYEQYF. The CDR3 nucleotides read TGTGCCAGAAGCGGGGAGACAGATGGCTCCTACGAGCAGTACTTC.

This sequence joins TRBV11-3 and TRBJ2-5, with 14 bases aligning to TRBD2. The V and J ends lost 5 bases and 1 base, in that order; junction bases with no gene match: 6. The CDR3 covers 17 residues. The V gene's germline CDR1 is SGHNT and CDR2 YENEEA. The CDR3 sequence is CASSPRTSGGTQETQYF. DNA of the CDR3: TGTGCCAGCAGCCCGCGGACTAGCGGGGGGACCCAAGAGACCCAGTACTTC. Variable domain in full (rest from reference TRBV11-3 and TRBJ2-5): EAGVVQSPRYKIIEKKQPVAFWCNPISGHNTLYWYLQNLGQGPELLIRYENEEAVDDSQLPKDRFSAERLKGVDSTLKIQPAELGDSAVYLCASSPRTSGGTQETQYFGPGTRLLVL.

V and J are TRBV15 and TRBJ1-6, with TRBD1 identical over 9 bases. Germline V gene data show CDR1 as LNHNV and CDR2 as YYDKDF (reference sequence). The CDR3 covers 24 residues. The V segment lost 2 bases and the J segment 0 bases; nucleotides outside the gene matches: 23. DNA of the CDR3: TGTGCCACCAGCAGAAGCCCAATCTTGTCCCGGGACAGGGCTTGGAGCTCCTATAATTCACCCCTCCACTTT. Translated: CATSRSPILSRDRAWSSYNSPLHF.

The chain links TRBV4-1 to TRBJ1-2; weak D call: TRBD1 (5 bases). Germline assignment: CDR1 MGHRA and CDR2 YSYEKL. The CDR3 has 17 residues. V was shortened by 3 bases and J by 4 bases, with 21 bases between the two germline ends. This CDR3 reads CASSQEPREGRVYGYTF. CDR3 nucleotides: TGCGCCAGCAGCCAGGAACCCAGGGAGGGCCGCGTCTATGGCTACACCTTC.

This rearrangement joins TRBV9 to TRBJ1-3; D is uncertain. The CDR3 is 14 amino acids. Germline lookup yields CDR1 SGDLS and CDR2 YYNGEE. V was pared by 0 bases and J by 4 bases, with 8 bases between. In nucleotides, the CDR3 is TGTGCCAGCAGCGTAGAGTCAGGCGGAAACACCATATATTTT. Its translation: CASSVESGGNTIYF.

The rearrangement uses TRBV13 and TRBJ2-1; possibly TRBD2 for D (5 bases). The V end lost 0 bases, the J end lost 3 bases, and 9 bases lay between the germline ends. The CDR3 extends over 15 amino acids. Germline V lookup: CDR1 PRHDT, CDR2 FYEKMQ (reference sequence). The CDR3 is CASSLGLALYNEQFF. In DNA, the CDR3 is TGTGCCAGCAGCTTAGGCCTAGCCCTCTACAATGAGCAGTTCTTC.

V is TRBV19 and J is TRBJ1-5; possible D gene TRBD1, 6 bases. The CDR3 is 18 residues long. The V gene's germline CDR1 is LNHDA and CDR2 SQIVND (reference sequence). Trimming shortened V by 1 base and J by 0 bases, and 16 bases separated the two germline ends. DNA of the CDR3: TGTGCCAGTAGTATAGCGCTAGCGGAGGACAGTAGCAATCAGCCCCAGCATTTT. As protein: CASSIALAEDSSNQPQHF.

The chain uses TRBV6-1 and TRBJ1-1; D is perhaps TRBD1 (5 bases). The germline V gene encodes CDR1 MNHNS and CDR2 SASEGT. The V end was cut by 2 bases, the J end by 2 bases, with 15 bases between. The length of the CDR3 is 16 residues. CDR3 sequence (DNA): TGTGCCAGCAGTGAAAGTCAGCCGGGACTCAACACTGAAGCTTTCTTT. Its translation: CASSESQPGLNTEAFF.

The chain joins TRBV19 to TRBJ2-3; TRBD2 agrees at 15 bases. V gave up 4 bases and J gave up 5 bases; unmatched junction bases: 4. The germline V gene has CDR1 LNHDA and CDR2 SQIVND (reference sequence). The CDR3 is 16 residues long. This CDR3 reads CASSTGLAGGVDTQYF. CDR3 in DNA: TGTGCCAGTAGTACCGGACTAGCGGGGGGGGTAGATACGCAGTATTTT.

This rearrangement joins TRBV29-1 to TRBJ1-2; D might be TRBD1 (6 bases). The germline CDR1 and CDR2 sequences are SQVTM and ANQGSEA. Trimming stripped 7 bases from V and 4 bases from J, with 25 bases between. The CDR3 runs to 16 residues. CDR3: CSAVTDTLQGSYGYTF. DNA of the CDR3: TGCAGCGCCGTGACGGATACCCTACAGGGCAGCTATGGCTACACCTTC.

The chain employs TRBV29-1 and TRBJ2-5, with D unclear. In germline, CDR1 is SQVTM, CDR2 ANQGSEA. The CDR3 runs to 12 residues. With 4 bases removed from V and 1 base from J, the gap between germline ends came to 7 bases. CDR3 DNA: TGCAGCGTTGCAGGCAGCCAAGAGACCCAGTACTTC. It is translated as CSVAGSQETQYF.

J is TRBJ2-3 and V is TRBV5-1, with 12 bases matching TRBD2. This CDR3 comprises 21 residues. CDR1 and CDR2 from the germline V gene are SGHRS and YFSETQ. J gave up 1 base and V 0 bases, and 15 bases lay outside the gene matches. The CDR3 bases are TGCGCCAGCAGCTTGGCAACGGCTAGCGGGGGGGCGACTCCAGGCACAGATACGCAGTATTTT. It codes for CASSLATASGGATPGTDTQYF.

V is TRBV20-1 and J is TRBJ1-6, with D unresolved. The V gene lost 0 bases and the J gene lost 16 bases, with 7 bases spanning the gap. Germline assignment: CDR1 DFQATT and CDR2 SNEGSKA (reference sequence). There are 10 residues in the CDR3. The CDR3 sequence: CSARERRLHF. DNA for the CDR3: TGCAGTGCTAGAGAGAGGCGACTCCACTTT.

V usage is TRBV29-1 and J usage is TRBJ2-7; 11 nucleotides match TRBD1. This CDR3 region has 14 residues. Unmatched junction bases numbered 7, after V lost 4 bases and J lost 5 bases. CDR1 is SQVTM and CDR2 is ANQGSEA in the germline V gene. CDR3 bases: TGCAGCGTTGGTGGGACAGGGGGGATTCACGAGCAGTACTTC. Encoded protein: CSVGGTGGIHEQYF.

The rearrangement links TRBV28 to TRBJ1-2; maybe TRBD1 (5 bases). With 3 bases removed from V and 5 bases from J, the gap between germline ends came to 7 bases. The germline V gene has CDR1 MDHEN and CDR2 SYDVKM. CDR3 size: 12 residues. This chain's CDR3 is CASSLGEYGYTF. CDR3 coding DNA: TGTGCCAGCAGTTTGGGGGAATATGGCTACACCTTC.

This chain uses TRBV4-2 with TRBJ2-3, with 10 bases identical to TRBD2. From germline, CDR1 is LGHNA and CDR2 YNFKEQ. The V gene end was trimmed by 4 bases and the J gene end by 2 bases; junction bases not matched to a gene: 3. The CDR3 covers 15 residues. This chain's CDR3 is CASSRTSGFTDTQYF. The CDR3 region has the DNA TGTGCCAGCAGCCGGACTAGCGGATTCACAGATACGCAGTATTTT.

The gene calls are TRBV28 and TRBJ1-5; 11 bases align to TRBD1. The CDR3 consists of 17 residues. J lost 6 bases, V lost 3 bases, and 10 bases had no gene match. CDR1 is MDHEN, CDR2 SYDVKM, per germline. In DNA form, the CDR3 reads TGTGCCAGCAGTTTTAATCCGGACAGGGGGCGCGGTCAGCCCCAGCATTTT. This encodes CASSFNPDRGRGQPQHF.

The rearrangement joins TRBV19 to TRBJ1-1; D call uncertain. Looked up from germline, CDR1 is LNHDA and CDR2 is SQIVND (reference sequence). The CDR3 sequence is 15 residues long. V lost 4 bases and J 1 base, leaving 13 bases between the germline ends. CDR3 loop: CASSNDREPNTEAFF. The CDR3 DNA sequence: TGTGCCAGTAGTAATGACCGGGAGCCGAACACTGAAGCTTTCTTT.

The rearrangement uses TRBV28 and TRBJ1-1; D is undetermined. Between the trimmed V and J ends, which lost 8 bases and 6 bases, there was a span of 7 bases. The length of the CDR3 is 10 residues. Germline CDR1 reads MDHEN; CDR2 reads SYDVKM. CDR3: CASVSAEAFF. The DNA for the CDR3 is TGTGCCAGCGTTTCCGCTGAAGCTTTCTTT.